A selection of T cell receptor beta chains follows, all from one sample in a study of blood T cells in healthy people across ages. Via MiXCR, TCRdb re-called the 5' RACE reads, giving one row per CDR3 protein. The sample holds some 920,000 distinct CDR3 sequences, 51% seen once. The material sequenced was blood. The receptors originated from a woman in her fifties or sixties in good health. Each CDR3 is given with its conserved first and last residue. D genes are given only for firm matches. The listing skips clone size in some rows; elsewhere it reads once, few, many or a size class.

clone size: -; J gene: TRBJ2-1; V gene: TRBV4-1; D gene: TRBD2; CDR3 DNA: TGCGCCAGCAGCCAATGGACTAGCGGGAGGGCCGCCCACAATGAGCAGTTCTTC; CDR3 protein: CASSQWTSGRAAHNEQFF
clone size: -; J gene: TRBJ2-7; V gene: TRBV20-1; D gene: -; CDR3 DNA: TGCAGTGCTAGAGATGTTGGGAGTCCCTACGAGCAGTACTTC; CDR3 protein: CSARDVGSPYEQYF
clone size: -; J gene: TRBJ2-1; V gene: TRBV7-2; D gene: TRBD2; CDR3 DNA: TGTGCCAGCAGCTCCGGGACTAGCGGGAGGGTCTGTATGCAGTTCTTC; CDR3 protein: CASSSGTSGRVCMQFF
clone size: few; J gene: TRBJ1-5; V gene: TRBV6-5; D gene: -; CDR3 DNA: TGTGCCAGCAGTCAGTCCGGGTGGAGCAATCAGCCCCAGCATTTT; CDR3 protein: CASSQSGWSNQPQHF
clone size: -; J gene: TRBJ2-4; V gene: TRBV27; D gene: -; CDR3 DNA: TGTGCCAGCAGTTCGGGAAGCGTAGGATGGAACATTCAGTACTTC; CDR3 protein: CASSSGSVGWNIQYF
clone size: -; J gene: TRBJ2-5; V gene: TRBV2; D gene: -; CDR3 DNA: TGTGCCAGCAATGTTGGCGGGGTCTACCAAGAGACCCAGTACTTC; CDR3 protein: CASNVGGVYQETQYF
clone size: -; J gene: TRBJ2-1; V gene: TRBV27; D gene: TRBD2; CDR3 DNA: TGTGCCAGCAGCGCCGGGACTACCTCCTACAATGAGCAGTTCTTC; CDR3 protein: CASSAGTTSYNEQFF
clone size: few; J gene: TRBJ2-5; V gene: TRBV6-6; D gene: -; CDR3 DNA: TGTGCCAGCAGCCCGAATCCCGGCCAGGGAGAGACCCAGTACTTC; CDR3 protein: CASSPNPGQGETQYF
clone size: many; J gene: TRBJ2-5; V gene: TRBV7-2; D gene: -; CDR3 DNA: TGTGCCAGCAGCTTAGGGACTCCCGGAGGGACCCAGTACTTC; CDR3 protein: CASSLGTPGGTQYF
clone size: few; J gene: TRBJ1-5; V gene: TRBV20-1; D gene: -; CDR3 DNA: TGCAGTGCCGCACCGGACTACAATCAGCCCCAGCATTTT; CDR3 protein: CSAAPDYNQPQHF
clone size: few; J gene: TRBJ2-1; V gene: TRBV5-1; D gene: TRBD1; CDR3 DNA: TGCGCCAGCAGCGAACGACAGGGGAGGCACAATGAGCAGTTCTTC; CDR3 protein: CASSERQGRHNEQFF
clone size: -; J gene: TRBJ2-5; V gene: TRBV7-9; D gene: -; CDR3 DNA: TGTGCCAGCGCGGGCCCAACAGGGACTGGAGAGACCCAGTACTTC; CDR3 protein: CASAGPTGTGETQYF
clone size: -; J gene: TRBJ2-3; V gene: TRBV28; D gene: -; CDR3 DNA: TGTGCCAGCAGCGGCCCTGCGACAGATACGCAGTATTTT; CDR3 protein: CASSGPATDTQYF
clone size: -; J gene: TRBJ2-7; V gene: TRBV13; D gene: -; CDR3 DNA: TGTGCCAGCAGCCCCCCTCTTTTGGCAGCCTACGAGCAGTACTTC; CDR3 protein: CASSPPLLAAYEQYF
clone size: -; J gene: TRBJ2-1; V gene: TRBV4-1; D gene: TRBD2; CDR3 DNA: TGCGCCAGCAGCCAAGCCCGGCTAGCGGGAGACAATGAGCAGTTCTTC; CDR3 protein: CASSQARLAGDNEQFF
clone size: -; J gene: TRBJ2-7; V gene: TRBV7-2; D gene: TRBD1; CDR3 DNA: TGTGCCAGCAGCTTAGTCCGGACAGGGGAGTGCGAGCAGTACTTC; CDR3 protein: CASSLVRTGECEQYF
clone size: -; J gene: TRBJ1-4; V gene: TRBV7-2; D gene: -; CDR3 DNA: TGTGCCAGCAGCCAACTTAATGAAAAACTGTTTTTT; CDR3 protein: CASSQLNEKLFF
clone size: -; J gene: TRBJ2-1; V gene: TRBV20-1; D gene: -; CDR3 DNA: TGCAGTGCTAGCTTGAGGGGCGGCACATGGAATGAGCAGTTCTTC; CDR3 protein: CSASLRGGTWNEQFF
clone size: -; J gene: TRBJ2-7; V gene: TRBV28; D gene: TRBD2; CDR3 DNA: TGTGCCACCAGGCAGGGCGGGAGCGTTTACGAGCAGTACTTC; CDR3 protein: CATRQGGSVYEQYF
clone size: -; J gene: TRBJ2-5; V gene: TRBV6-7; D gene: -; CDR3 DNA: TGTGCCAGCAGTGTTACTGGGACCGGGGGGACCCAGTACTTC; CDR3 protein: CASSVTGTGGTQYF
clone size: few; J gene: TRBJ2-3; V gene: TRBV24-1; D gene: -; CDR3 DNA: TGTGCCACCAGTGATTTCGGGGTGGATACGCAGTATTTT; CDR3 protein: CATSDFGVDTQYF
clone size: few; J gene: TRBJ2-7; V gene: TRBV6-5; D gene: TRBD2; CDR3 DNA: TGTGCCAGCAGTTTTTCGTGGGCACCGGGACTAGCGGGAGTAGGGGCCTACGAGCAGTACTTC; CDR3 protein: CASSFSWAPGLAGVGAYEQYF
clone size: -; J gene: TRBJ2-5; V gene: TRBV20-1; D gene: -; CDR3 DNA: TGCAGTGCACCGGGGGGCAGGGGTATGTGGGAGACCCAGTACTTC; CDR3 protein: CSAPGGRGMWETQYF
clone size: -; J gene: TRBJ1-1; V gene: TRBV27; D gene: -; CDR3 DNA: TGTGCCAGCAGTTTACTGGATAGGGACACTGAAGCTTTCTTT; CDR3 protein: CASSLLDRDTEAFF
clone size: few; J gene: TRBJ2-1; V gene: TRBV4-3; D gene: -; CDR3 DNA: TGCGCCAGCAGCCAAGAACGCTTCAGATGGGATGAGCAGTTCTTC; CDR3 protein: CASSQERFRWDEQFF
clone size: -; J gene: TRBJ2-1; V gene: TRBV4-1; D gene: TRBD2; CDR3 DNA: TGCGCCAGCTCGGGACTAGCGGGGTCCAACGAGCAGTTCTTC; CDR3 protein: CASSGLAGSNEQFF